The entry that follows covers one TCR beta chain sequence. Produced via immunoSEQ multiplex PCR; TCRdb's table is partial and in-frame only. The sample carries roughly 450,000 clones, 75% to 95% recorded once. This sample was included in a study of control samples from healthy donors and cancer patients. The sample consisted of PBMCs. The origin of this receptor is a man aged 40-55 years with head and neck cancer.

This CDR3 reads CASSISPGQGNSPLHF. The CDR3 nucleotides are TGTGCCAGTAGTATTTCTCCCGGACAGGGTAATTCACCCCTCCACTTT. This rearrangement joins TRBV19 to TRBJ1-6, with 8 bases matching TRBD1. Looked up from germline, CDR1 is LNHDA and CDR2 is SQIVND (reference sequence). This CDR3 has 16 residues. The junction had 7 bases not matched to a gene; V was cut back by 3 bases and J by 6 bases.